This is a list of T cell receptor beta chains from one sample in a study of shared clonotypes between healthy human individuals. Sequenced by immunoSEQ multiplex PCR; TCRdb stores in-frame clones only, minus some. The sample includes hundreds of thousands of clones, approximately 96% seen only once; the top ten take roughly 0.12%. Material for sequencing was naive CD8+ T cells sorted from blood. The receptor set was obtained from a woman aged 25 to 39 in good health. Both conserved end residues are part of each CDR3. Each record gives: clone size, CDR3 length, J gene, V gene, D gene, CDR3 DNA, CDR3 protein. D genes are given only for firm matches. Rows give clone size only sometimes, using once, few, many, or a class for an expanded clone.

size: NA
length: 14
J: TRBJ1-5
V: TRBV27
D: NA
DNA: TGTGCCAGCAGTTTAATTGGGGCGGGGCAGCCCCAGCATTTT
CDR3: CASSLIGAGQPQHF

size: NA
length: 16
J: TRBJ2-7
V: TRBV5-1
D: TRBD1
DNA: TGCGCCAGCAGCTTACAGGGGCTGGACAGGGACGCCGAGCAGTACTTC
CDR3: CASSLQGLDRDAEQYF

size: once
length: 14
J: TRBJ2-6
V: TRBV7-9
D: NA
DNA: TGTGCCAGCAGCCCTACAACTGGGGCCAACGTCCTGACTTTC
CDR3: CASSPTTGANVLTF

size: NA
length: 15
J: TRBJ2-5
V: TRBV7-9
D: TRBD2
DNA: TGTGCCAGCAGCTCAGCGGGAGGGTCCCAAGAGACCCAGTACTTC
CDR3: CASSSAGGSQETQYF

size: NA
length: 15
J: TRBJ1-5
V: TRBV10-2
D: NA
DNA: TGCGCCAGCAGTGAGTCGGCCAGGGGAGGTCAGCCCCAGCATTTT
CDR3: CASSESARGGQPQHF

size: NA
length: 18
J: TRBJ2-1
V: TRBV27
D: TRBD2
DNA: TGTGCCAGCAGTTTTTTCCCCCCGCTGGGCGGGGGGGCCAATGAGCAGTTCTTC
CDR3: CASSFFPPLGGGANEQFF

size: NA
length: 16
J: TRBJ2-3
V: TRBV7-9
D: TRBD2
DNA: TGTGCCAGCAGTAAAAGCGGGAGTGGGGGGACAGATACGCAGTATTTT
CDR3: CASSKSGSGGTDTQYF

size: NA
length: 14
J: TRBJ2-1
V: TRBV7-3
D: NA
DNA: TGTGCCAGCAGCGCGGGACCAGCCTACAATGAGCAGTTCTTC
CDR3: CASSAGPAYNEQFF

size: NA
length: 14
J: TRBJ2-3
V: TRBV4-1
D: NA
DNA: TGCGCCAGCAGCCTCGCGGCGTACACAGATACGCAGTATTTT
CDR3: CASSLAAYTDTQYF

size: NA
length: 12
J: TRBJ1-2
V: TRBV29-1
D: NA
DNA: TGCAGCGTTGATGAGGGGGTTGATGGCTACACCTTC
CDR3: CSVDEGVDGYTF

size: NA
length: 12
J: TRBJ1-5
V: TRBV27
D: NA
DNA: TGTGCCAGCAGTACGGGGAATCAGCCCCAGCATTTT
CDR3: CASSTGNQPQHF

size: NA
length: 15
J: TRBJ2-7
V: TRBV28
D: NA
DNA: TGTGCCAGCAGTTACAGCTATATGGGGTCCTACGAGCAGTACTTC
CDR3: CASSYSYMGSYEQYF

size: NA
length: 17
J: TRBJ2-1
V: TRBV19
D: TRBD2
DNA: TGTGCCAGTAGTACCTACTCGACTAGCGCCCTGGCTTATGAGCAGTTCTTC
CDR3: CASSTYSTSALAYEQFF

size: NA
length: 13
J: TRBJ2-2
V: TRBV28
D: TRBD2
DNA: TGTGCCAGTTTAGCGGGTGGCACCGGGGAGCTGTTTTTT
CDR3: CASLAGGTGELFF

size: NA
length: 23
J: TRBJ2-1
V: TRBV27
D: TRBD2
DNA: TGTGCCAGCAGTTTAGTAGGACAGGGGCGGACCGGGACTAGCGGGACCCAGGACAATGAGCAGTTCTTC
CDR3: CASSLVGQGRTGTSGTQDNEQFF

size: NA
length: 18
J: TRBJ1-1
V: TRBV27
D: NA
DNA: TGTGCCAGCAGTTTATTACTACATAACAGGGTAAGACTCACTGAAGCTTTCTTT
CDR3: CASSLLLHNRVRLTEAFF

size: NA
length: 14
J: TRBJ1-3
V: TRBV10-3
D: NA
DNA: TGTGCCATCAACTCGGGCAACTCTGGAAACACCATATATTTT
CDR3: CAINSGNSGNTIYF

size: NA
length: 15
J: TRBJ1-3
V: TRBV28
D: TRBD1
DNA: TGTGCCAGCAACCTCGACAGGGCTGAGGGAAACACCATATATTTT
CDR3: CASNLDRAEGNTIYF

size: NA
length: 16
J: TRBJ2-7
V: TRBV27
D: NA
DNA: TGTGCCAGCAGTACGCCGTCCGAGGAGGGGGTTTACGAGCAGTACTTC
CDR3: CASSTPSEEGVYEQYF

size: NA
length: 15
J: TRBJ2-3
V: TRBV25-1
D: TRBD2
DNA: TGTGCCAGCAGTGAAGGGACTAGCTTCACAGATACGCAGTATTTT
CDR3: CASSEGTSFTDTQYF

size: NA
length: 14
J: TRBJ1-1
V: TRBV13
D: NA
DNA: TGTGCCAGCAGCTTAGGCGGGGGAAGTACTGAAGCTTTCTTT
CDR3: CASSLGGGSTEAFF

size: NA
length: 14
J: TRBJ2-7
V: TRBV11-2
D: NA
DNA: TGTGCCAGCAGCTTAAACCGGGACAACTACGAGCAGTACTTC
CDR3: CASSLNRDNYEQYF

size: NA
length: 12
J: TRBJ2-2
V: TRBV10-3
D: NA
DNA: TGTGCCATCAGCGACAACACCGGGGAGCTGTTTTTT
CDR3: CAISDNTGELFF

size: NA
length: 15
J: TRBJ1-5
V: TRBV28
D: NA
DNA: TGTGCCAGCAGTTTTGCCTTTTCGGGCAATCAGCCCCAGCATTTT
CDR3: CASSFAFSGNQPQHF

size: NA
length: 13
J: TRBJ2-7
V: TRBV6-5
D: TRBD1
DNA: TGTGCCAGCAGTTACCGGGGACAGGACGAGCAGTACTTC
CDR3: CASSYRGQDEQYF

size: NA
length: 16
J: TRBJ1-4
V: TRBV9
D: NA
DNA: TGTGCCAGCAGCGTAGCACTGGGGAAGTCTAATGAAAAACTGTTTTTT
CDR3: CASSVALGKSNEKLFF

size: once
length: 16
J: TRBJ1-5
V: TRBV27
D: TRBD1
DNA: TGTGCCAGCAGTCCTACCCCGACAGGGCTAAATCAGCCCCAGCATTTT
CDR3: CASSPTPTGLNQPQHF

size: NA
length: 17
J: TRBJ2-2
V: TRBV4-1
D: NA
DNA: TGCGCCAGCAGCCAAGATGTCGAGTTCGCGAACACCGGGGAGCTGTTTTTT
CDR3: CASSQDVEFANTGELFF

size: NA
length: 16
J: TRBJ2-1
V: TRBV28
D: NA
DNA: TGTGCCAGCAGCACCGGGAGTTGGGCAGCCCACAATGAGCAGTTCTTC
CDR3: CASSTGSWAAHNEQFF

size: NA
length: 14
J: TRBJ1-1
V: TRBV4-1
D: NA
DNA: TGCGCCAGCAGCCGGACGGGGCCGAACACTGAAGCTTTCTTT
CDR3: CASSRTGPNTEAFF

size: NA
length: 15
J: TRBJ1-5
V: TRBV11-2
D: TRBD1
DNA: TGTGCCAGCAGCTTAAACAGGGGGCCTCGTCAGCCCCAGCATTTT
CDR3: CASSLNRGPRQPQHF

size: NA
length: 13
J: TRBJ2-1
V: TRBV9
D: NA
DNA: TGTGCCAGCAGCGTTGAGGCCGTCAATGAGCAGTTCTTC
CDR3: CASSVEAVNEQFF

size: NA
length: 17
J: TRBJ1-1
V: TRBV2
D: TRBD1
DNA: TGTGCCAGCAGTGAAGGGTCCAGGGGGCGCATGGACACTGAAGCTTTCTTT
CDR3: CASSEGSRGRMDTEAFF

size: NA
length: 14
J: TRBJ2-5
V: TRBV30
D: TRBD2
DNA: TGTGCCTGGAGTGTAGGAGCGGGGGCAGAGACCCAGTACTTC
CDR3: CAWSVGAGAETQYF

size: NA
length: 17
J: TRBJ2-3
V: TRBV4-1
D: TRBD2
DNA: TGCGCCAGCCGCGGGACTAGCGGGAGGGGGTTTACAGATACGCAGTATTTT
CDR3: CASRGTSGRGFTDTQYF

size: NA
length: 15
J: TRBJ2-7
V: TRBV21-1
D: NA
DNA: TGTGCCAGCAGCAGGACAGGGCCGAGCTCCTACGAGCAGTACTTC
CDR3: CASSRTGPSSYEQYF

size: NA
length: 15
J: TRBJ2-1
V: TRBV28
D: TRBD1
DNA: TGTGCCAGCAGTCCCCCTGGACAGGGGGCGATTGAGCAGTTCTTC
CDR3: CASSPPGQGAIEQFF

size: few
length: 15
J: TRBJ1-2
V: TRBV27
D: NA
DNA: TGTGCCAGCAGTCCTCGTGGAGGGCCGAACTATGGCTACACCTTC
CDR3: CASSPRGGPNYGYTF

size: once
length: 15
J: TRBJ2-7
V: TRBV4-1
D: TRBD2
DNA: TGCGCCAGCAGCCGTAGTCTAGCGGGAAACTACGAGCAGTACTTC
CDR3: CASSRSLAGNYEQYF

size: NA
length: 13
J: TRBJ2-7
V: TRBV11-3
D: NA
DNA: TGTGCCAGCAACAATAGACAGTCCTACGAGCAGTACTTC
CDR3: CASNNRQSYEQYF

size: NA
length: 15
J: TRBJ2-7
V: TRBV11-2
D: NA
DNA: TGTGCCAGCAGCTTAGTGACAGGATCCCCAAACGAGCAGTACTTC
CDR3: CASSLVTGSPNEQYF

size: NA
length: 14
J: TRBJ2-7
V: TRBV5-8
D: TRBD1
DNA: TGTGCCAGCAGCCGGGGACAGGGAATTTACGAGCAGTACTTC
CDR3: CASSRGQGIYEQYF

size: NA
length: 14
J: TRBJ1-4
V: TRBV7-9
D: NA
DNA: TGTGCCAGCAGCCAAGACAGTTCTAATGAAAAACTGTTTTTT
CDR3: CASSQDSSNEKLFF

size: NA
length: 13
J: TRBJ2-5
V: TRBV9
D: NA
DNA: TGTGCCAGCAGCGGCAGGGTTGGGGAGACCCAGTACTTC
CDR3: CASSGRVGETQYF

size: once
length: 13
J: TRBJ2-5
V: TRBV11-2
D: NA
DNA: TGTGCCAGCAGCCCGCAGGGCCAAGAGACCCAGTACTTC
CDR3: CASSPQGQETQYF

size: NA
length: 16
J: TRBJ2-1
V: TRBV2
D: TRBD1
DNA: TGTGCCAGCACCGCTATGGAACGGACAGGAGTACGTGAGCAGTTCTTC
CDR3: CASTAMERTGVREQFF

size: NA
length: 18
J: TRBJ1-6
V: TRBV25-1
D: TRBD1
DNA: TGTGCCAGCAGTGACCCGAGTACCCCAACAGGGGTACAATCACCCCTCCACTTT
CDR3: CASSDPSTPTGVQSPLHF

size: NA
length: 14
J: TRBJ2-7
V: TRBV28
D: NA
DNA: TGTGCCAGCACCCGGGCATATAGCTCCTACGAGCAGTACTTC
CDR3: CASTRAYSSYEQYF

size: NA
length: 11
J: TRBJ2-7
V: TRBV5-1
D: NA
DNA: TGCGCCAGCAGCCCTTCCTACGAGCAGTACTTC
CDR3: CASSPSYEQYF

size: NA
length: 13
J: TRBJ2-7
V: TRBV29-1
D: NA
DNA: TGCAGCGTTGGGGGGACGGTGTCCTACGAGCAGTACTTC
CDR3: CSVGGTVSYEQYF

size: NA
length: 14
J: TRBJ2-2
V: TRBV27
D: NA
DNA: TGTGCCAGCAGTCCCCAACAGGGTCCCGGGGAGCTGTTTTTT
CDR3: CASSPQQGPGELFF

size: NA
length: 12
J: TRBJ2-1
V: TRBV7-9
D: NA
DNA: TGTGCCAGCAGCCCCCCGAGGAATGAGCAGTTCTTC
CDR3: CASSPPRNEQFF

size: NA
length: 14
J: TRBJ2-7
V: TRBV11-2
D: TRBD2
DNA: TGTGCCAGCAGCTCGAGGCTAGCGGCCTGGGAGCAGTACTTC
CDR3: CASSSRLAAWEQYF

size: NA
length: 16
J: TRBJ2-7
V: TRBV28
D: TRBD2
DNA: TGTGCCAGCAGTGGGGGCTGGACTAGCGGGAACTACGAGCAGTACTTC
CDR3: CASSGGWTSGNYEQYF

size: NA
length: 13
J: TRBJ1-2
V: TRBV27
D: NA
DNA: TGTGCCAGCAGTTTATTACAGGCCTATGGCTACACCTTC
CDR3: CASSLLQAYGYTF

size: NA
length: 13
J: TRBJ2-7
V: TRBV27
D: TRBD1
DNA: TGTGCCAGCAGCCCCGGACAGGCCTACGAGCAGTACTTC
CDR3: CASSPGQAYEQYF

size: NA
length: 13
J: TRBJ2-7
V: TRBV5-4
D: NA
DNA: TGTGCCAGCAGCAAGGAGGGGGACCCTTGGCAGTACTTC
CDR3: CASSKEGDPWQYF

size: NA
length: 15
J: TRBJ2-1
V: TRBV4-2
D: TRBD2
DNA: TGTGCCAGCAGCCAGACGGGGAGGGCTAACAATGAGCAGTTCTTC
CDR3: CASSQTGRANNEQFF

size: NA
length: 15
J: TRBJ2-7
V: TRBV4-2
D: NA
DNA: TGTGCCAGCAGCCAAGAATGGCCATCCCCCTACGAGCAGTACTTC
CDR3: CASSQEWPSPYEQYF